There are a few counts of the clone carrying this T cell receptor (beta chain). Its antigen is still unknown. Germline V gene sequence: CDR1 MNHEY, CDR2 SMNVEV (reference sequence). V lost 6 bases and J 8 bases, leaving 16 bases between the germline ends. The length of the CDR3 is 14 residues. TCRdb re-derived calls from the 5' RACE reads in MiXCR, one entry per CDR3 protein. The sample contains 150,000 or so distinct CDR3 sequences, roughly 15% of which appear only once. The source of the sample is a study of T-cell memory formation after mild COVID-19. For the study at large: Largely, the TCR clusters proved donor specific.

Study observations and caveats: CD4+ contracting clones lay mainly in CM and EM, CD8+ ones in EMRA.

Material for sequencing was PBMCs or a T cell subset sorted from them (not recorded which). V and J are TRBV27 and TRBJ1-4, with no clear D. The TCR was taken from an adult woman who had mild COVID-19 (a few samples of this study predate the infection). Cell type and time point are not known. CDR3 bases: TGTGCCAGCAGGCCCGCGGGCGGCGGGGAAAAACTGTTTTTT. It is translated as CASRPAGGGEKLFF.